The 27 T cell receptor beta chains presented below share a single source sample, sequenced in a study of siplizumab effects on memory and regulatory T cells. Only in-frame clones appear in the TCRdb table, and some are missing; sequencing was by immunoSEQ multiplex PCR. Of approximately 100,000 clones in the sample, about 91% are singletons; the top ten hold about 0.7%. Sequenced material: Tregs sorted from blood. These receptors all stem from a human donor in good health.

This sequence joins TRBV29-1 and TRBJ2-7; TRBD2 might be the D (7 bases). Germline loops: CDR1 SQVTM, CDR2 ANQGSEA. V was cut by 5 bases and J by 0 bases, with 14 bases left in between. The CDR3 is made up of 14 amino acids. The DNA of the CDR3 is TGCAGCGTTACTGACAGGACTAGCTCCTACGAGCAGTACTTC. Protein: CSVTDRTSSYEQYF.

This clone was picked up a small number of times. In nucleotides, the CDR3 is TGCGCCAGCAGCTTGACCCCAGGGGGCTCAGCCAAAAACATTCAGTACTTC. Its translation is CASSLTPGGSAKNIQYF. The genes are TRBV5-1 and TRBJ2-4, with 8 bases fitting TRBD1. The CDR3 is 17 amino acids. V was pared by 1 base and J by 0 bases, with 6 bases of the junction left unmatched. Germline V CDR1 and CDR2: SGHRS, YFSETQ.

This clone was seen just once. The chain uses TRBV11-3 and TRBJ2-2; D gene unclear. The CDR3 spans 12 residues. Trimming shortened V by 7 bases and J by 1 base, and 4 bases separated the two germline ends. Germline lookup yields CDR1 SGHNT and CDR2 YENEEA. CDR3 region: CASTGNTGELFF. CDR3 nucleotide sequence: TGTGCCAGCACCGGGAACACCGGGGAGCTGTTTTTT.

V is TRBV30 and J is TRBJ1-2; D unclear. Trimming stripped 3 bases from V and 2 bases from J, with 10 bases between. The CDR3 consists of 13 residues. Germline V CDR1 and CDR2: GTSNPN, SVGIG (reference sequence). CDR3 bases: TGTGCCTGGAGGAACGAGAGGAACTATGGCTACACCTTC. This sequence encodes CAWRNERNYGYTF.

The chain combines TRBV10-3 with TRBJ2-5; 13 nucleotides agree with TRBD2. The CDR3 has 14 amino acids. Trimming at V came to 11 bases and at J to 5 bases, leaving 8 bases not matched to a gene. Germline lookup yields CDR1 ENHRY and CDR2 SYGVKD. This CDR3 is CAAGLAGASETQYF. The CDR3 nucleotides are TGTGCCGCCGGACTAGCGGGGGCCTCTGAGACCCAGTACTTC.

J is TRBJ2-1 and V is TRBV2, with D perhaps given as TRBD1 or TRBD2 (6 bases each). Germline V CDR1 and CDR2: SNHLY, FYNNEI. CDR3 length: 14 residues. Trimming removed 4 bases at V and 2 bases at J, with 9 bases between. CDR3 amino acids: CASSVGGAYNEQFF. The CDR3 bases are TGTGCCAGCAGTGTCGGGGGCGCCTACAATGAGCAGTTCTTC.

This chain connects TRBV6-6 to TRBJ2-7; D is perhaps TRBD1 (6 bases). The V gene's germline CDR1 is MNHNY and CDR2 SVGAGI (reference sequence). There are 14 residues in the CDR3. The V gene lost 5 bases and the J gene lost 2 bases, with 13 bases spanning the gap. The CDR3 spells CASSPPPGAYEQYF. Written as DNA, the CDR3 is TGTGCCAGCAGTCCCCCGCCAGGGGCCTACGAGCAGTACTTC.

The chain carries TRBV5-1 and TRBJ1-1; D is unclear. Germline values: CDR1 SGHRS, CDR2 YFSETQ. Trimming cost V 2 bases and J 6 bases, with 14 bases left between them. This CDR3 has 14 amino acids. CDR3 sequence (DNA): TGCGCCAGCAGCTTAGACCAGGCCGGCGCTGAAGCTTTCTTT. The encoded protein is CASSLDQAGAEAFF.

V gene TRBV5-1 combines with J gene TRBJ2-7; D call uncertain. Trimming cost V 0 bases and J 5 bases, with 12 bases left between them. The germline gives CDR1 SGHRS, CDR2 YFSETQ. This CDR3 region has 14 residues. The CDR3 loop reads CASSLERVWDEQYF. In DNA form, the CDR3 reads TGCGCCAGCAGCTTGGAAAGGGTTTGGGACGAGCAGTACTTC.

The V gene is TRBV10-3, the J gene TRBJ2-1; 11 nucleotides match TRBD2. The CDR3 contains 16 residues. In germline, CDR1 is ENHRY, CDR2 SYGVKD. Unmatched junction bases numbered 7, after V lost 4 bases and J lost 5 bases. The CDR3 DNA sequence: TGTGCCATCAGTGGCCTAGCGGGAGGATCCGACAATGAGCAGTTCTTC. Protein: CAISGLAGGSDNEQFF.

Only a few counts were recorded for this clone. The gene calls are TRBV27 and TRBJ2-7, with a possible D match to TRBD2 (7 bases). Looked up from germline, CDR1 is MNHEY and CDR2 is SMNVEV (reference sequence). The CDR3 runs 16 residues. Deletions cut 7 bases from V and 6 bases from J, with 25 bases between. The CDR3 region has the DNA TGTGCCAGCACCCCAGGGGCGGGGGTGCGGAGGCGCGAGCAGTACTTC. Its translation is CASTPGAGVRRREQYF.

This rearrangement joins TRBV7-2 to TRBJ2-3, with TRBD2 matching over 7 bases. V dropped 5 bases and J dropped 4; count of bases not matched to a gene: 9. The CDR3 has 15 residues. CDR1 SGHTA and CDR2 FQGNSA come from the germline V gene. CDR3 loop: CASSPPWDYADTQYF. The CDR3 bases are TGTGCCAGCAGCCCCCCGTGGGACTACGCAGATACGCAGTATTTT.

V is TRBV18 and J is TRBJ2-1, with D possibly being TRBD1 (6 bases). The CDR3 length is 13 residues. With 4 bases removed from V and 12 bases from J, the gap between germline ends came to 16 bases. Germline V gene data show CDR1 as KGHSH and CDR2 as LQKENI. The CDR3 nucleotides are TGTGCCAGCTCACACGAGGACAGAGGAAGGCAGTTCTTC. It translates to CASSHEDRGRQFF.

This sequence joins TRBV19 and TRBJ2-3, with a tentative D call TRBD2 (6 bases). Per germline, CDR1 LNHDA and CDR2 SQIVND (reference sequence). Deletions cut 0 bases from V and 2 bases from J, with 12 bases between. The CDR3 has 16 amino acids. CDR3 DNA: TGTGCCAGTAGTATAGATCTTTGGCGGGACACAGATACGCAGTATTTT. Translation gives CASSIDLWRDTDTQYF.

The chain joins TRBV6-5 to TRBJ1-5; no reliable D call. This CDR3 has 13 residues. The germline gives CDR1 MNHEY, CDR2 SVGAGI. V lost 6 bases and J 0 bases, leaving 6 bases between the germline ends. CDR3 in amino acids: CASSPHSNQPQHF. For the CDR3, the DNA is TGTGCCAGCAGCCCACATAGCAATCAGCCCCAGCATTTT.

CDR3 region: CASSSGQSYGYTF. Written as DNA, the CDR3 is TGCGCCAGCAGCTCGGGACAATCCTATGGCTACACCTTC. The V gene is TRBV5-1, the J gene TRBJ1-2; D perhaps matches TRBD1 (6 bases). Germline loops: CDR1 SGHRS, CDR2 YFSETQ. The V gene lost 3 bases and the J gene lost 4 bases, with 10 bases spanning the gap. The CDR3 is 13 residues long.

CDR3 nucleotides: TGTGCCATCAGCACTACAGGGGGCGCATACCAGCCCCAGCATTTT. Translation: CAISTTGGAYQPQHF. V is TRBV10-3 and J is TRBJ1-5; 9 nucleotides line up with TRBD1. After removal of 6 bases from V and 7 bases from J, the junction contained 10 bases not matched to a gene. In germline, CDR1 is ENHRY, CDR2 SYGVKD. The CDR3 length is 15 residues.

The V gene is TRBV5-1, the J gene TRBJ2-1; 13 bases fit TRBD2. The CDR3 contains 19 residues. V lost 7 bases and J lost 9; bases outside the gene matches: 22. The germline CDR1 and CDR2 sequences are SGHRS and YFSETQ. The CDR3 region has the DNA TGCGCCAGCTCATTCTACCGGACTAGCGGGAGTTTAGGCGTCGGTGAGCAGTTCTTC. It is translated as CASSFYRTSGSLGVGEQFF.

The V gene is TRBV2, the J gene TRBJ2-6, with 9 bases matching TRBD1. Unmatched junction bases numbered 3, after V lost 6 bases and J lost 6 bases. This CDR3 contains 14 residues. Germline CDR1 reads SNHLY; CDR2 reads FYNNEI. CDR3 DNA: TGTGCCAGCAGGGGACAGGGACTGGCCAACGTCCTGACTTTC. The encoded protein is CASRGQGLANVLTF.

This chain uses TRBV6-1 with TRBJ1-2; D uncertain. Trimming removed 3 bases at V and 4 bases at J, with 15 bases between. There are 15 residues in the CDR3. Germline loops: CDR1 MNHNS, CDR2 SASEGT. CDR3 nucleotide sequence: TGTGCCAGCAGTGACCGACGCTATTGGGGCTATGGCTACACCTTC. Residues: CASSDRRYWGYGYTF.

The chain couples TRBV9 to TRBJ2-5; 10 bases line up with TRBD2. Germline V lookup: CDR1 SGDLS, CDR2 YYNGEE. The CDR3 contains 16 residues. V lost 0 bases, J lost 3 bases, and 5 bases stayed unmatched. This CDR3 is CASSVAPSGREETQYF. The CDR3, as DNA: TGTGCCAGCAGCGTAGCACCGAGCGGGAGGGAAGAGACCCAGTACTTC.

This chain connects TRBV5-1 to TRBJ2-1, with no clear D. Germline V gene lookup returns CDR1 SGHRS and CDR2 YFSETQ. The ends were cut back, 6 bases at V and 4 bases at J, with 14 bases in the middle. This CDR3 has 14 residues. CDR3 sequence (DNA): TGCGCCAGCACCAGCGAGAGTACATACAATGAGCAGTTCTTC. It yields the protein CASTSESTYNEQFF.

This clone came up a few times. The CDR3 loop is CASSESTATNEKLFF. The DNA for the CDR3 is TGTGCCAGCTCGGAGTCGACTGCAACTAATGAAAAACTGTTTTTT. This chain joins TRBV18 and TRBJ1-4; D is undetermined. The V end lost 6 bases, the J end lost 0 bases, and 11 bases lay between the germline ends. Germline V gene sequence: CDR1 KGHSH, CDR2 LQKENI. The CDR3 covers 15 residues. Looking up the rest from reference TRBV18 and TRBJ1-4 gives the full variable domain: NAGVMQNPRHLVRRRGQEARLRCSPMKGHSHVYWYRQLPEEGLKFMVYLQKENIIDESGMPKERFSAEFPKEGPSILRIQQVVRGDSAAYFCASSESTATNEKLFFGSGTQLSVL.

The chain recombines TRBV5-4 with TRBJ1-2; no reliable D call. The CDR3 extends over 12 amino acids. V lost 0 bases, J lost 4 bases, and 4 bases lay in between. From germline, CDR1 is SGHNT and CDR2 YYREEE (reference sequence). CDR3 sequence: CASSLDSYGYTF. The CDR3 DNA reads TGTGCCAGCAGCTTGGACAGCTATGGCTACACCTTC.

The rearrangement uses TRBV6-1 and TRBJ1-2; 7 bases are a match to TRBD1. V shed 6 bases and J 7 bases; nucleotides not matched to a gene: 8. Per the germline V gene, CDR1 is MNHNS and CDR2 is SASEGT. This CDR3 contains 13 residues. The CDR3 protein is CASRQDRIAGYTF. CDR3 coding DNA: TGTGCCAGCAGGCAGGACAGGATAGCTGGCTACACCTTC.

As DNA, the CDR3 is TGTGCCAGCAGCTTAGAACTAGCGGGAGAAGATACGCAGTATTTT. Its translation is CASSLELAGEDTQYF. This chain uses TRBV11-2 with TRBJ2-3; TRBD2 matches at 11 bases. CDR1 SGHAT and CDR2 FQNNGV come from the germline V gene. This CDR3 region has 15 residues. The trim removed 0 bases at V and 5 bases at J, leaving 1 base unmatched.

The V call is TRBV6-5, the J call TRBJ1-6; 7 bases are a match to TRBD1. Germline-derived CDR1 and CDR2 are MNHEY and SVGAGI. The J segment lost 14 bases and the V segment lost 2 bases, leaving 12 bases of the junction unmatched. The CDR3 length is 15 residues. For the CDR3, the DNA is TGTGCCAGCAGTTACCCAGGGGGGGCCCGCTCCTCCCTCCACTTT. It yields the protein CASSYPGGARSSLHF.